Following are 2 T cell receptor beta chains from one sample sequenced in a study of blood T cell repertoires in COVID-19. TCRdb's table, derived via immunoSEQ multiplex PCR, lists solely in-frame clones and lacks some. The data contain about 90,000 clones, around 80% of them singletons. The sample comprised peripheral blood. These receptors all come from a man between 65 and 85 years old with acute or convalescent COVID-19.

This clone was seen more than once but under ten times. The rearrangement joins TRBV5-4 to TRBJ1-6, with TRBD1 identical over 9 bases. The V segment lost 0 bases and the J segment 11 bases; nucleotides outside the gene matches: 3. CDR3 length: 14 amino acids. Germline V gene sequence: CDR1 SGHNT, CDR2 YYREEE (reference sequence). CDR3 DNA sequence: TGTGCCAGCAGCTTGGGGACAGGGGTTACACCCCTCCACTTT. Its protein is CASSLGTGVTPLHF.

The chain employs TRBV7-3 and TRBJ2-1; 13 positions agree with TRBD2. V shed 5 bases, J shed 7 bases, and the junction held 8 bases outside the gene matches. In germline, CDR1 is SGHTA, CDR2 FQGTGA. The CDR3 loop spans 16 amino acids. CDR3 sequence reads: CASSPAGTSGKNEQFF. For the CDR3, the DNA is TGTGCCAGCAGCCCAGCCGGGACTAGCGGGAAGAATGAGCAGTTCTTC.